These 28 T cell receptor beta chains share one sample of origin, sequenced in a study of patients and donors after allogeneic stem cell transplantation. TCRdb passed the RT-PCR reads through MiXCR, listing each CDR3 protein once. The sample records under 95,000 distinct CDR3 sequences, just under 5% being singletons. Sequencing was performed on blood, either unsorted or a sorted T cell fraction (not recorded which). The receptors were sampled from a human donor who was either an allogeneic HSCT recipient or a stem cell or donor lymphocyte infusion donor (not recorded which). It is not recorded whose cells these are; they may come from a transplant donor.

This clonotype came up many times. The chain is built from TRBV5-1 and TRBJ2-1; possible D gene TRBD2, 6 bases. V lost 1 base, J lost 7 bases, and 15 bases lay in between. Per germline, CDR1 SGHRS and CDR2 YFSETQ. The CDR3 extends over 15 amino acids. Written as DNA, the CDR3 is TGCGCCAGCAGCTTGATGAATAGCGGCGGGAATGAGCAGTTCTTC. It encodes CASSLMNSGGNEQFF.

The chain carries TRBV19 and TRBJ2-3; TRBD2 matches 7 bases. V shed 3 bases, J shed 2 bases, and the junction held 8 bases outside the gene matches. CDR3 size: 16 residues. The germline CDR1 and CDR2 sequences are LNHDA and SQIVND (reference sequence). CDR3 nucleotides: TGTGCCAGTAGTATGACCCCGGGGGGAGTCACAGATACGCAGTATTTT. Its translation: CASSMTPGGVTDTQYF.

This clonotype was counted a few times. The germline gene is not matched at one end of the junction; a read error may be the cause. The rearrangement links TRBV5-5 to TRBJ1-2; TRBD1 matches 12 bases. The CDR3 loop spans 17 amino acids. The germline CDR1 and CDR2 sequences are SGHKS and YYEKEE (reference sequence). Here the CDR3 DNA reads TGTGCCAGCAGTCGGGGGTCGGGACAGGGGGCTAAATATGGCTACACCTTC. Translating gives CASSRGSGQGAKYGYTF.

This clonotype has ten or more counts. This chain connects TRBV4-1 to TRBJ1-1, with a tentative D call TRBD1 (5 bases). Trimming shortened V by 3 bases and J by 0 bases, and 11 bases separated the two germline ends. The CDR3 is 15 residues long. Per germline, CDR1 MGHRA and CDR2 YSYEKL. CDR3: CASSQTGTLNTEAFF. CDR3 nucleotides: TGCGCCAGCAGCCAGACGGGGACTTTGAACACTGAAGCTTTCTTT.

The chain's CDR3 is CASRRTSGNQETQYF. The CDR3 DNA follows: TGTGCCAGCAGAAGGACTAGCGGGAACCAAGAGACCCAGTACTTC. V usage is TRBV5-4 and J usage is TRBJ2-5; TRBD2 aligns across 12 bases. There are 15 residues in the CDR3. V was clipped by 5 bases and J by 0 bases; unmatched bases: 2. Germline V gene lookup returns CDR1 SGHNT and CDR2 YYREEE (reference sequence).

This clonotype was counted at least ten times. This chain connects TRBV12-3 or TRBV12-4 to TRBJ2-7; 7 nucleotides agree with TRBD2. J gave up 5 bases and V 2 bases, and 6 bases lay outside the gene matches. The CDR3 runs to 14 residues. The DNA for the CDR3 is TGTGCCAGCAGTTTAAATGCGGGAGTTGACGAGCAGTACTTC. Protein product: CASSLNAGVDEQYF.

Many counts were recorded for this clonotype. The CDR3 sequence: CASVLGPRGPADTQYF. The DNA for the CDR3 is TGCGCCAGCGTACTGGGGCCACGGGGACCGGCCGATACGCAGTATTTT. The chain is built from TRBV5-1 and TRBJ2-3, with D perhaps given as TRBD1 or TRBD2 (5 bases each). Germline V gene data show CDR1 as SGHRS and CDR2 as YFSETQ. V dropped 7 bases and J dropped 6 bases, with 24 bases sitting between them. CDR3 length equals 16 residues.

This CDR3 is CASSFLVGREQFF. The CDR3 DNA reads TGTGCCAGCAGCTTTCTTGTCGGCCGTGAGCAGTTCTTC. This sequence joins TRBV7-3 and TRBJ2-1; D remains ambiguous. Trimming took off 3 bases at V and 9 bases at J, with 12 bases between the two ends. Germline values: CDR1 SGHTA, CDR2 FQGTGA. This CDR3 region has 13 residues.

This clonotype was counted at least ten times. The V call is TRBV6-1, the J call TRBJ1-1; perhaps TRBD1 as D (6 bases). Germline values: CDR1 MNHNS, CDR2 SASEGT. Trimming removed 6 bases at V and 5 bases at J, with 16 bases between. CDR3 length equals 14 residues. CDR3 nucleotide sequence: TGTGCCAGCAGGCCACCAACAGGGTTAACTGAAGCTTTCTTT. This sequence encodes CASRPPTGLTEAFF.

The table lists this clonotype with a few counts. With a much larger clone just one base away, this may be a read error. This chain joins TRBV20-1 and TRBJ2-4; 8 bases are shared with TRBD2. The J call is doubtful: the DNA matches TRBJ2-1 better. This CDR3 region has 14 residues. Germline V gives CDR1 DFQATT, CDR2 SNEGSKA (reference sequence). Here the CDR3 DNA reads TGCAGTGCTAGAGCAAGCGGGAGTTGGAACATTCAGTTCTTC. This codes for CSARASGSWNIQFF.

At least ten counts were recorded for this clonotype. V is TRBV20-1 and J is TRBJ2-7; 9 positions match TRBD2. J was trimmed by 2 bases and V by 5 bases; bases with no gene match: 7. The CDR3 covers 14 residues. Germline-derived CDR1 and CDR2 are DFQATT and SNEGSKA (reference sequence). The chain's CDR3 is CSALSGSKTYEQYF. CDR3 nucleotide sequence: TGCAGTGCTCTTAGCGGGAGTAAGACCTACGAGCAGTACTTC.

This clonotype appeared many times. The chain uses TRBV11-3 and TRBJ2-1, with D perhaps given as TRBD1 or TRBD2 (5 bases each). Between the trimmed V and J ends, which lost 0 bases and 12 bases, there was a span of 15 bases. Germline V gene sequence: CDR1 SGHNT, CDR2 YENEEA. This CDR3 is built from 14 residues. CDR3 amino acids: CASSLDHWGKGQFF. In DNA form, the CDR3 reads TGTGCCAGCAGCTTAGATCATTGGGGGAAGGGGCAGTTCTTC.

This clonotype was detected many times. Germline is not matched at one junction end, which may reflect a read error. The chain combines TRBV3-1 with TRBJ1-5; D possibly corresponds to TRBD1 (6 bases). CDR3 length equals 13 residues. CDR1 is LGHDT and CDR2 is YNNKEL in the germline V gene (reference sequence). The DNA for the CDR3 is TGTGCCAGCAGCCAACACCGGACAGCCCCCCGTAATTTT. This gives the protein CASSQHRTAPRNF.

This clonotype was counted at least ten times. The CDR3 DNA reads TGCAGTGCTAGAGTCATAAGGGGAAAGAGCACAGATACGCAGTATTTT. It translates to CSARVIRGKSTDTQYF. This chain links TRBV20-1 with TRBJ2-3, with a tentative D call TRBD1 (5 bases). Trimming shortened V by 1 base and J by 0 bases, and 14 bases separated the two germline ends. Germline CDR1 is DFQATT and CDR2 is SNEGSKA (reference sequence). This CDR3 region has 16 residues.

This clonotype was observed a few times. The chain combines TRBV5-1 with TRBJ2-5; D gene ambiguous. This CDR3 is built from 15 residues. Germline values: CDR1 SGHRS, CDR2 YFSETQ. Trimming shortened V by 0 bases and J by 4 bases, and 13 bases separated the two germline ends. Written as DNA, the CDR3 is TGCGCCAGCAGCTTGGCCGGACCCTTGGGAGAGACCCAGTACTTC. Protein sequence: CASSLAGPLGETQYF.

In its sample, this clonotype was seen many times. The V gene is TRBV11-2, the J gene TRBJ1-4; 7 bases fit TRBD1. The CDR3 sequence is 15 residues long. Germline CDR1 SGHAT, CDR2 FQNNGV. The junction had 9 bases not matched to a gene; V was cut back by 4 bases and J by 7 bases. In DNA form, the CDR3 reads TGTGCCAGCAGCTATACAGGGGAGTTTGGTGAAAAACTGTTTTTT. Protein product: CASSYTGEFGEKLFF.

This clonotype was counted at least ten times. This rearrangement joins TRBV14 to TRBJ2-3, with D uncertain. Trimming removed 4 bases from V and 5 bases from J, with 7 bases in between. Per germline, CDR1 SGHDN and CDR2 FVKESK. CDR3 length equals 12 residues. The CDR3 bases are TGTGCCAGCAGCCCCCAGTTAGATACGCAGTATTTT. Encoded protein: CASSPQLDTQYF.

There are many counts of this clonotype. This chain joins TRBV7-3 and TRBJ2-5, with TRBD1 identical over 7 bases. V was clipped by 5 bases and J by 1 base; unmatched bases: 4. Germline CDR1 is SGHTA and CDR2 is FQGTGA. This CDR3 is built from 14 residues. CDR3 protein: CASSPTGIQETQYF. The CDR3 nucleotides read TGTGCCAGCAGCCCGACAGGGATCCAAGAGACCCAGTACTTC.

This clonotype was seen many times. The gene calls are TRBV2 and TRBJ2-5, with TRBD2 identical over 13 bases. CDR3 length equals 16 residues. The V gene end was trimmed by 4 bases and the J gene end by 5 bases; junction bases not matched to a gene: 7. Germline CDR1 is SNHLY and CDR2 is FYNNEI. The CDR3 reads CASSGTSGGAHETQYF. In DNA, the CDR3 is TGTGCCAGCAGTGGAACTAGCGGGGGGGCCCACGAGACCCAGTACTTC.

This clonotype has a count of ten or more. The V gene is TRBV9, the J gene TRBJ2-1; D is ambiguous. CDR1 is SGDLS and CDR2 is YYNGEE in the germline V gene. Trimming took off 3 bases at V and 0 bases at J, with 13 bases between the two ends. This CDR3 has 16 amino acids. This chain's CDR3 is CASSASYRSSYNEQFF. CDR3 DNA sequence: TGTGCCAGCAGCGCATCCTACCGGAGCTCCTACAATGAGCAGTTCTTC.

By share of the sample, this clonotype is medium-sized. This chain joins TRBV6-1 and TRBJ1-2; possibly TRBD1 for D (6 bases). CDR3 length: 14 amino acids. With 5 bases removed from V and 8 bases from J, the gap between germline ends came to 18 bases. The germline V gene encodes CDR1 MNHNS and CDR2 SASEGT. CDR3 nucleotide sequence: TGTGCCAGCAGTCCTACAGGGTTCTCGGGCGGCTACACCTTC. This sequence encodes CASSPTGFSGGYTF.

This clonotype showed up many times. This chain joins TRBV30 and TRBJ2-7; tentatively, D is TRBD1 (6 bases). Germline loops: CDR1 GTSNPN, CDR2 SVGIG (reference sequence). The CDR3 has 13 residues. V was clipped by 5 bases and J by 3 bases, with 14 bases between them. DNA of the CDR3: TGTGCCTGGGGGCGCGGACAGATCTACGAGCAGTACTTC. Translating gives CAWGRGQIYEQYF.

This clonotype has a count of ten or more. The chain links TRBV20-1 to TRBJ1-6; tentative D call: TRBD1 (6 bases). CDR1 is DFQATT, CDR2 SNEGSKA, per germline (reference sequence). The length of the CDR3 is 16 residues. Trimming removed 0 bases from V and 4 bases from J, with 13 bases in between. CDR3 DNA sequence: TGCAGTGCTAGAGATATGGGGGCGGAGTATAATTCACCCCTCCACTTT. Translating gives CSARDMGAEYNSPLHF.

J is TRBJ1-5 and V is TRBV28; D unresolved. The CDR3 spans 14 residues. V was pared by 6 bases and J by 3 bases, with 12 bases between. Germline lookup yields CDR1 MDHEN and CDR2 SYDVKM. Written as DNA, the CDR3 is TGTGCCAGCAGAAACCGGGCCAACAATCAGCCCCAGCATTTT. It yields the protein CASRNRANNQPQHF.

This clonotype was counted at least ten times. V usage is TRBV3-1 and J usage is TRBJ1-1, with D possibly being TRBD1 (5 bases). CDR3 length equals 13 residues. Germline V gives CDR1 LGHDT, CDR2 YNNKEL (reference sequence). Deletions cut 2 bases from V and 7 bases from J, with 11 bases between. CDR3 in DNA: TGTGCCAGCAGCCAACGGACATTTAATGAAGCTTTCTTT. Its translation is CASSQRTFNEAFF.

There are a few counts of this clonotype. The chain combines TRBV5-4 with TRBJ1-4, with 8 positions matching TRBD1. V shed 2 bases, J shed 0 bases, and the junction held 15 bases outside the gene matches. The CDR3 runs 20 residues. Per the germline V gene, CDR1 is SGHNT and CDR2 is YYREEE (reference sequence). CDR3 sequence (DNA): TGTGCCAGCAGCTTTAGGGCAGGGGGCGGAAGACTTGCAACTAATGAAAAACTGTTTTTT. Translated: CASSFRAGGGRLATNEKLFF.

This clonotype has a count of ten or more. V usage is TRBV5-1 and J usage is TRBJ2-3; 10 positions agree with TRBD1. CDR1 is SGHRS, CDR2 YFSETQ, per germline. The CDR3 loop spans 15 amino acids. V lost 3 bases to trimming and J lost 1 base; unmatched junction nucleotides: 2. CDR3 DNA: TGCGCCAGCAGCTCCGGACAGGGGGGCACAGATACGCAGTATTTT. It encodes CASSSGQGGTDTQYF.

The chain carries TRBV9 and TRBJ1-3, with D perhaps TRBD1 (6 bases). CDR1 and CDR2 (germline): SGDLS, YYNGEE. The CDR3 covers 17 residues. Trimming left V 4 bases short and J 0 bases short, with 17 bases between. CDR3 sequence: CASSPDSQGFSGNTIYF. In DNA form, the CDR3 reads TGTGCCAGCAGCCCAGACTCACAGGGTTTCTCTGGAAACACCATATATTTT.